This entry lists 10 T cell receptor beta chains sequenced from one sample in a study of vaccination and CD4 T cells after COVID-19. Sequenced with the Oncomine TCR Beta short-read assay was DNA taken from cultured CD4+ T cells. TCRdb reprocessed the PCR reads via MiXCR and lists one record per CDR3 protein. The repertoire holds 9,000 to 13,000 distinct CDR3 sequences, with more than 65% as singletons. These receptors are not linked to any known antigen. Specified treatment: approximately nine-day PBMC culture with coronavirus spike peptide pools or control peptides (ViraFEST assay). The specimen was CD4+ T cells from blood, cultured in vitro. Receptors originate from a human donor who had recovered from COVID-19.

This rearrangement joins TRBV2 to TRBJ2-4, with a tentative D call TRBD2 (5 bases). With 5 bases removed from V and 4 bases from J, the gap between germline ends came to 18 bases. Germline V gene sequence: CDR1 SNHLY, CDR2 FYNNEI. This CDR3 spans 16 amino acids. This CDR3 is CASSPLVRRAKNIQYF. CDR3 sequence (DNA): TGTGCCAGCAGTCCCCTAGTACGGCGGGCTAAAAACATTCAGTACTTC.

The chain has TRBV20-1 and TRBJ1-5; 7 nucleotides agree with TRBD1. This CDR3 has 14 amino acids. J lost 1 base, V lost 6 bases, and 6 bases had no gene match. Germline lookup yields CDR1 DFQATT and CDR2 SNEGSKA (reference sequence). CDR3 region: CSATRQGSNQPQHF. The DNA for the CDR3 is TGCAGTGCCACCCGACAGGGAAGCAATCAGCCCCAGCATTTT.

J is TRBJ2-7 and V is TRBV20-1, with 12 bases lining up with TRBD2. The CDR3 contains 15 residues. Germline trimming cut 5 bases from V and 3 bases from J; bases unmatched to any gene: 8. The germline V gene encodes CDR1 DFQATT and CDR2 SNEGSKA (reference sequence). The CDR3: CSARGLAGNYYEQYF. CDR3 coding DNA: TGCAGTGCTCGCGGACTAGCGGGAAACTACTACGAGCAGTACTTC.

This clonotype was observed a handful of times. V usage is TRBV27 and J usage is TRBJ1-1; no firm D call. Trimming stripped 5 bases from V and 1 base from J, with 8 bases between. The CDR3 sequence is 13 residues long. CDR1 is MNHEY and CDR2 is SMNVEV in the germline V gene (reference sequence). CDR3 loop: CASSPRRNTEAFF. The CDR3, as DNA: TGTGCCAGCAGTCCCCGCCGGAACACTGAAGCTTTCTTT.

This rearrangement joins TRBV28 to TRBJ2-1, with unresolved D. The CDR3 spans 15 residues. The germline gives CDR1 MDHEN, CDR2 SYDVKM. With 6 bases removed from V and 2 bases from J, the gap between germline ends came to 14 bases. This CDR3 reads CASRQRLGAYNEQFF. CDR3 in DNA: TGTGCCAGCAGGCAGCGTCTAGGTGCCTACAATGAGCAGTTCTTC. The entire variable domain, with the rest obtained from reference TRBV28 and TRBJ2-1, is as follows: DVKVTQSSRYLVKRTGEKVFLECVQDMDHENMFWYRQDPGLGLRLIYFSYDVKMKEKGDIPEGYSVSREKKERFSLILESASTNQTSMYLCASRQRLGAYNEQFFGPGTRLTVL.

The chain uses TRBV15 and TRBJ1-1; D is possibly TRBD1 (5 bases). Between the trimmed V and J ends, which lost 3 bases and 5 bases, there was a span of 10 bases. The germline gives CDR1 LNHNV, CDR2 YYDKDF (reference sequence). The CDR3 length is 13 residues. The CDR3: CATSRREGTEAFF. In nucleotides, the CDR3 is TGTGCCACCAGCAGGAGGGAGGGGACTGAAGCTTTCTTT.

The chain has TRBV20-1 and TRBJ1-5, with a weak D call TRBD1 (5 bases). V lost 6 bases and J 0 bases, leaving 18 bases between the germline ends. The CDR3 runs to 16 residues. In germline, CDR1 is DFQATT, CDR2 SNEGSKA (reference sequence). For the CDR3, the DNA is TGCAGTGCCATTCAGGAGGGGCGGAATAGCAATCAGCCCCAGCATTTT. Its protein product is CSAIQEGRNSNQPQHF.

J is TRBJ2-5 and V is TRBV7-8; D not certain. The length of the CDR3 is 15 residues. Looked up from germline, CDR1 is SGHVS and CDR2 is FQNEAQ. Deletions cut 1 base from V and 0 bases from J, with 9 bases between. The CDR3 sequence: CASSLGNTYQETQYF. CDR3 nucleotides: TGTGCCAGCAGCTTAGGAAATACGTACCAAGAGACCCAGTACTTC. Full variable domain (missing parts from reference TRBV7-8 and TRBJ2-5): GAGVSQSPRYKVAKRGQDVALRCDPISGHVSLFWYQQALGQGPEFLTYFQNEAQLDKSGLPSDRFFAERPEGSVSTLKIQRTQQEDSAVYLCASSLGNTYQETQYFGPGTRLLVL.

This clonotype is medium-sized within its sample. V gene TRBV7-2 combines with J gene TRBJ1-5; D not resolved. This CDR3 comprises 14 residues. With 3 bases removed from V and 0 bases from J, the gap between germline ends came to 6 bases. CDR1 is SGHTA, CDR2 FQGNSA, per germline. The CDR3: CASSFYYSNQPQHF. CDR3 coding DNA: TGTGCCAGCAGCTTCTATTATAGCAATCAGCCCCAGCATTTT.

The chain links TRBV28 to TRBJ1-2; the D is unclear. This CDR3 is 14 amino acids long. Germline loops: CDR1 MDHEN, CDR2 SYDVKM. Deletions cut 4 bases from V and 7 bases from J, with 16 bases between. The CDR3 sequence is CASSWATAGTGYTF. The CDR3 bases are TGTGCCAGCAGTTGGGCCACAGCAGGAACTGGCTACACCTTC.